A single sample gave rise to the 11 T cell receptor beta chains below, sequenced in a study of T cell repertoires in cytomegalovirus infection. One entry per CDR3 protein results from TCRdb running MiXCR on the reads. The sample has about 480,000 distinct CDR3 sequences; more than 30% are singletons. Antigen specificity for these receptors is unknown. The material was cultured PBMCs, obtained from culture after CMV antigen stimulation. These receptors came from a human donor in good health (CMV status not recorded). Some clones in this sample may be carry-over from other donors' samples.

A few counts support this clonotype. The V and J genes are TRBV5-5 and TRBJ2-5; D possibly corresponds to TRBD2 (7 bases). The length of the CDR3 is 16 residues. The V gene lost 4 bases and the J gene lost 2 bases, with 18 bases spanning the gap. Germline V lookup: CDR1 SGHKS, CDR2 YYEKEE (reference sequence). In DNA, the CDR3 is TGTGCCAGCAGCACCTCGGGGGGCACGGTACAAGAGACCCAGTACTTC. Protein: CASSTSGGTVQETQYF.

V and J are TRBV6-2 or TRBV6-3 and TRBJ2-7; TRBD2 aligns across 7 bases. CDR3 length: 12 residues. The V gene's germline CDR1 is MNHEY and CDR2 SVGEGT. Here the CDR3 reads CATTGLYYEQYF. Written as DNA, the CDR3 is TGTGCGACGACGGGACTATACTACGAGCAGTACTTC.

This clonotype was picked up many times. The gene calls are TRBV7-2 and TRBJ1-5, with D tentatively TRBD1 (5 bases). This CDR3 comprises 15 residues. Between the trimmed V and J ends, which lost 0 bases and 5 bases, there was a span of 11 bases. Germline lookup yields CDR1 SGHTA and CDR2 FQGNSA. The CDR3 DNA sequence: TGTGCCAGCAGCTTAGCGGCAGGGCGGGATCAGCCCCAGCATTTT. This encodes CASSLAAGRDQPQHF.

The chain carries TRBV5-4 and TRBJ2-1; D possibly corresponds to TRBD2 (7 bases). CDR3 length: 16 residues. Germline CDR1 is SGHNT and CDR2 is YYREEE (reference sequence). The V end lost 9 bases, the J end lost 3 bases, and 22 bases lay between the germline ends. CDR3 residues: CATSSGGSGDYNEQFF. CDR3 coding DNA: TGTGCCACCTCTTCGGGGGGCAGCGGAGACTACAATGAGCAGTTCTTC.

This clonotype was counted between two and nine times. The genes are TRBV19 and TRBJ2-5; a possible D gene is TRBD2 (5 bases). Germline CDR1 reads LNHDA; CDR2 reads SQIVND (reference sequence). Deletions cut 1 base from V and 2 bases from J, with 8 bases between. The CDR3 length is 14 residues. CDR3: CASSIGGPQETQYF. The CDR3 DNA follows: TGTGCCAGTAGTATAGGAGGGCCTCAAGAGACCCAGTACTTC.

There are a few counts of this clonotype. V and J are TRBV24-1 and TRBJ2-1; 10 positions agree with TRBD1. V lost 4 bases and J lost 4; bases outside the gene matches: 6. The CDR3 consists of 16 residues. Germline V lookup: CDR1 KGHDR, CDR2 SFDVKD. The CDR3 nucleotides read TGTGCCACCAGTGACCCCGGACAGGGGGTTTACAATGAGCAGTTCTTC. This codes for CATSDPGQGVYNEQFF.

The rearrangement joins TRBV12-3 or TRBV12-4 to TRBJ2-1; D possibly corresponds to TRBD2 (6 bases). The CDR3 has 12 residues. The V end was cut by 4 bases, the J end by 15 bases, with 16 bases between. The CDR3 region is CASSSAGGYRFF. Here the CDR3 DNA reads TGTGCCAGCAGTTCGGCCGGAGGGTACCGGTTCTTC.

The chain has TRBV19 and TRBJ2-1, with 9 bases identical to TRBD2. Trimming took 3 bases from V and 4 from J; bases not matched to a gene: 7. Germline-derived CDR1 and CDR2 are LNHDA and SQIVND (reference sequence). The CDR3 has 16 amino acids. CDR3 region: CASSISGLALYNEQFF. The CDR3 DNA is TGTGCCAGTAGTATCTCAGGACTAGCGCTATACAATGAGCAGTTCTTC.

The chain links TRBV11-2 to TRBJ1-1; no definite D call. The germline V gene encodes CDR1 SGHAT and CDR2 FQNNGV. With 7 bases removed from V and 5 bases from J, the gap between germline ends came to 11 bases. The CDR3 has 12 amino acids. The CDR3 DNA reads TGTGCCAGCAAACGGGAAGGGACTGAAGCTTTCTTT. This translates into CASKREGTEAFF.

The chain has TRBV12-3 or TRBV12-4 and TRBJ1-5; possible D gene TRBD1, 6 bases. The V gene lost 1 base and the J gene lost 0 bases, with 13 bases spanning the gap. This CDR3 has 17 residues. The chain's CDR3 is CASSLVLDSHSNQPQHF. For the CDR3, the DNA is TGTGCCAGCAGTTTAGTATTGGACAGCCATAGCAATCAGCCCCAGCATTTT.

V usage is TRBV6-2 or TRBV6-3 and J usage is TRBJ2-7, with D possibly TRBD2 on 5 matching bases. Germline CDR1 is MNHEY and CDR2 is SVGEGT. V lost 5 bases, J lost 0 bases, and 20 bases lay in between. The CDR3 totals 17 residues. The CDR3 reads CASSDYGPSGASYEQYF. The DNA of the CDR3 is TGTGCCAGCAGTGACTACGGACCCTCTGGAGCCTCCTACGAGCAGTACTTC.